Following are 20 T cell receptor beta chains from one sample sequenced in a study of CD8 T cells in Susac syndrome. An input of about 0.5 to 1 ug of RNA was subjected to reverse transcription using random hexamers. TCRdb re-derived calls from the immunoSEQ multiplex PCR reads in MiXCR, one entry per CDR3 protein. The sample yields around 170,000 distinct CDR3 sequences, nearly 97% seen once. Sequenced input: CD4+ T cells from PBMCs. These receptors originate from a human donor with Susac syndrome.

V gene TRBV5-1 combines with J gene TRBJ1-6, with D possibly matching TRBD1 (6 bases). The CDR3 loop spans 14 amino acids. Deletions cut 5 bases from V and 10 bases from J, with 16 bases between. Germline V gene lookup returns CDR1 SGHRS and CDR2 YFSETQ. The CDR3 bases are TGCGCCAGCAGGGAACAGGGCTTAGAGTCACCCCTCCACTTT. This translates into CASREQGLESPLHF.

This clonotype was counted only a few times. This chain uses TRBV25-1 with TRBJ2-7; tentatively, D is TRBD1 (6 bases). Trimming took 5 bases from V and 5 from J, leaving 13 bases between them. The CDR3 sequence is 13 residues long. Per the germline V gene, CDR1 is MGHDK and CDR2 is SYGVNS. Here the CDR3 reads CASSPQGRDEQYF. For the CDR3, the DNA is TGTGCCAGCAGTCCACAGGGTAGGGACGAGCAGTACTTC.

The genes are TRBV6-5 and TRBJ2-4; 7 nucleotides agree with TRBD2. The trim removed 1 base at V and 4 bases at J, leaving 4 bases unmatched. CDR1 and CDR2 from the germline V gene are MNHEY and SVGAGI. This CDR3 region has 15 residues. In DNA, the CDR3 is TGTGCCAGCAGTTACTTCGGGGACTATAAAAACATTCAGTACTTC. It specifies CASSYFGDYKNIQYF.

The genes are TRBV4-1 and TRBJ2-7; TRBD2 agrees at 9 bases. V shed 2 bases, J shed 2 bases, and the junction held 13 bases outside the gene matches. This CDR3 has 18 amino acids. Germline loops: CDR1 MGHRA, CDR2 YSYEKL. The CDR3 loop is CASSQLTTGLAGTYEQYF. In DNA, the CDR3 is TGCGCCAGCAGCCAACTAACTACGGGGCTAGCGGGGACCTACGAGCAGTACTTC.

This chain links TRBV12-3 or TRBV12-4 with TRBJ2-1, with D tentatively TRBD1 or TRBD2 (5 bases each). Trimming shortened V by 5 bases and J by 3 bases, and 14 bases separated the two germline ends. The CDR3 spans 15 residues. The DNA of the CDR3 is TGTGCCAGCAGTCCTCCGGGACCTCTCTACAATGAGCAGTTCTTC. Protein: CASSPPGPLYNEQFF.

The rearrangement links TRBV12-5 to TRBJ2-7; no clear D. Germline CDR1 is LGHNT and CDR2 is FRNRAP. The CDR3 consists of 12 residues. The V end lost 2 bases, the J end lost 3 bases, and 5 bases lay between the germline ends. The CDR3 DNA follows: TGTGCTAGTGGTTTGACTCGCTACGAGCAGTACTTC. Protein: CASGLTRYEQYF.

The chain links TRBV5-1 to TRBJ2-7; no definite D call. The CDR3 has 14 residues. CDR1 and CDR2 (germline): SGHRS, YFSETQ. V gave up 0 bases and J gave up 4 bases, with 11 bases separating them. Written as DNA, the CDR3 is TGCGCCAGCAGCTTGGGGGATCTGTTATACGAGCAGTACTTC. Translation: CASSLGDLLYEQYF.

The chain is built from TRBV29-1 and TRBJ2-3, with 7 bases fitting TRBD2. CDR1 SQVTM and CDR2 ANQGSEA come from the germline V gene. V lost 7 bases, J lost 2 bases, and 15 bases stayed unmatched. This CDR3 contains 16 residues. For the CDR3, the DNA is TGCAGCGCTGCTTTGACGGTCGGGGGGATCACAGATACGCAGTATTTT. It yields the protein CSAALTVGGITDTQYF.

This chain joins TRBV19 and TRBJ2-1; possible D gene TRBD2, 6 bases. Trimming removed 7 bases from V and 3 bases from J, with 16 bases in between. CDR1 is LNHDA, CDR2 SQIVND, per germline (reference sequence). This CDR3 spans 15 amino acids. CDR3 region: CASTPGRFIYNEQFF. CDR3 sequence (DNA): TGTGCCAGTACACCCGGGAGATTTATCTACAATGAGCAGTTCTTC.

This clonotype was picked up one time. This chain connects TRBV12-3 or TRBV12-4 to TRBJ2-7, with D possibly TRBD1 on 7 matching bases. This CDR3 is 16 amino acids long. Trimming pared 5 bases from V and 6 bases from J, leaving 23 bases between. The CDR3 DNA reads as TGTGCCAGCAGTCCAGGACAGGTTCTGGGACTCTCCGAGCAGTACTTC. Its translation is CASSPGQVLGLSEQYF.

The rearrangement uses TRBV10-2 and TRBJ2-7; D is perhaps TRBD1 (5 bases). Germline V gene lookup returns CDR1 WSHSY and CDR2 SAAADI. V was clipped by 6 bases and J by 2 bases, with 8 bases between them. This CDR3 has 12 amino acids. CDR3 bases: TGCGCCAGCAGGAAGGGGACCTACGAGCAGTACTTC. Protein: CASRKGTYEQYF.

The DNA of the CDR3 is TGTGCCAGCAGTAGAGGGACTGAAGCTTTCTTT. As protein: CASSRGTEAFF. V usage is TRBV6-2 or TRBV6-3 and J usage is TRBJ1-1; D is ambiguous. Trimming cost V 5 bases and J 5 bases, with 6 bases left between them. Germline V CDR1 and CDR2: MNHEY, SVGEGT. The length of the CDR3 is 11 residues.

V usage is TRBV4-3 and J usage is TRBJ1-2; 8 positions match TRBD1. The germline CDR1 and CDR2 sequences are LGHNA and YSLEER. The CDR3 has 18 amino acids. Trimming removed 3 bases from V and 5 bases from J; junction bases left unmatched: 17. The DNA of the CDR3 is TGCGCCAGCAGCCACTTGACGAAAATCTCACAGGGGGATTATGGCTACACCTTC. Residues: CASSHLTKISQGDYGYTF.

The chain combines TRBV7-3 with TRBJ1-1; D ambiguous. The CDR3 consists of 15 residues. The germline V gene encodes CDR1 SGHTA and CDR2 FQGTGA. The V end lost 5 bases, the J end lost 0 bases, and 13 bases lay between the germline ends. The CDR3 spells CASSPLGVMNTEAFF. The CDR3 DNA sequence: TGTGCCAGCAGCCCCTTGGGCGTAATGAACACTGAAGCTTTCTTT.

The CDR3 sequence: CASSQWNTIYF. CDR3 nucleotide sequence: TGTGCCAGCAGCCAATGGAACACCATATATTTT. The chain links TRBV14 to TRBJ1-3; no reliable D call. The CDR3 is 11 residues long. The germline CDR1 and CDR2 sequences are SGHDN and FVKESK. Trimming shortened V by 2 bases and J by 7 bases, and 3 bases separated the two germline ends.

Only one count was recorded for this clonotype. The V call is TRBV9, the J call TRBJ1-2; 8 bases are a match to TRBD1. V dropped 5 bases and J dropped 7; count of bases not matched to a gene: 4. The CDR3 length is 12 residues. Germline V gene data show CDR1 as SGDLS and CDR2 as YYNGEE. Written as DNA, the CDR3 is TGTGCCAGCAGACAGGGGGAGCTTGGCTACACCTTC. This gives the protein CASRQGELGYTF.

This chain links TRBV30 with TRBJ2-4, with TRBD1 matching 8 bases. The germline gives CDR1 GTSNPN, CDR2 SVGIG (reference sequence). The CDR3 runs to 12 residues. V shed 1 base, J shed 9 bases, and the junction held 2 bases outside the gene matches. CDR3 residues: CAWSAGGGIQYF. CDR3 in DNA: TGTGCCTGGAGTGCAGGGGGCGGCATTCAGTACTTC.

V usage is TRBV20-1 and J usage is TRBJ1-2; 9 nucleotides line up with TRBD1. In germline, CDR1 is DFQATT, CDR2 SNEGSKA (reference sequence). With V trimmed by 1 base and J by 2 bases, 11 bases remained unmatched. This CDR3 region has 17 residues. CDR3 sequence (DNA): TGCAGTGCTAGAGCCCACAGGGGGCTAGCGGCAAACTATGGCTACACCTTC. Translation gives CSARAHRGLAANYGYTF.

The chain has TRBV20-1 and TRBJ2-5; 10 bases fit TRBD2. J was trimmed by 2 bases and V by 4 bases; bases with no gene match: 4. Germline V CDR1 and CDR2: DFQATT, SNEGSKA (reference sequence). The CDR3 length is 14 residues. Here the CDR3 reads CSATLAGVQETQYF. CDR3 DNA sequence: TGCAGTGCTACGCTAGCGGGGGTGCAAGAGACCCAGTACTTC.

V usage is TRBV30 and J usage is TRBJ1-5; D remains ambiguous. Germline V gives CDR1 GTSNPN, CDR2 SVGIG (reference sequence). V was pared by 0 bases and J by 4 bases, with 4 bases between. This CDR3 has 12 residues. CDR3 in amino acids: CAWSVGNQPQHF. CDR3 bases: TGTGCCTGGAGTGTTGGTAATCAGCCCCAGCATTTT.